The next 29 T cell receptor beta chains were all read from a single sample in a study of T cell responses to AZD1222 COVID-19 vaccine. The protocol was immunoSEQ multiplex PCR, while the TCRdb copy is restricted to in-frame clones and leaves out a portion. The repertoire holds 90,000 to 120,000 clones, around 87% seen once, with around 4.3% in the top ten. This specimen consisted of peripheral blood, obtained on day 0 of AZD1222 vaccination. The receptors here all came from an adult in good health.

This chain connects TRBV6-2 or TRBV6-3 to TRBJ2-4; D may be TRBD2 (6 bases). Germline CDR1 MNHEY, CDR2 SVGEGT. The V end was cut by 4 bases, the J end by 0 bases, with 19 bases between. The CDR3 spans 18 residues. CDR3 nucleotides: TGTGCCAGCAGTTCTCCCCGGACTAAAAAATTAGCCAAAAACATTCAGTACTTC. This sequence encodes CASSSPRTKKLAKNIQYF.

The V and J genes are TRBV30 and TRBJ1-3; D gene uncertain. This CDR3 has 14 residues. CDR1 and CDR2 from the germline V gene are GTSNPN and SVGIG (reference sequence). V was trimmed by 1 base and J by 0 bases, leaving 7 bases between them. The CDR3 DNA reads as TGTGCCTGGAGTGGACGGATCTCTGGAAACACCATATATTTT. Its translation: CAWSGRISGNTIYF.

The CDR3 DNA is TGTGCCAGCAGCTTAGCCCCACAGGGGAGGAACACTGAAGCTTTCTTT. This sequence encodes CASSLAPQGRNTEAFF. The V gene is TRBV7-8, the J gene TRBJ1-1; TRBD1 aligns across 7 bases. Germline lookup yields CDR1 SGHVS and CDR2 FQNEAQ. Germline trimming cut 0 bases from V and 1 base from J; bases unmatched to any gene: 5. CDR3 length: 16 residues.

The chain is built from TRBV11-3 and TRBJ2-1; 8 positions agree with TRBD1. J was trimmed by 2 bases and V by 5 bases; bases with no gene match: 8. The germline gives CDR1 SGHNT, CDR2 YENEEA. The CDR3 consists of 16 residues. The DNA for the CDR3 is TGTGCCAGCAGCCCAAGACAGGGGTCCACCTACAATGAGCAGTTCTTC. It specifies CASSPRQGSTYNEQFF. The full variable domain, completed using reference TRBV11-3 and TRBJ2-1, is EAGVVQSPRYKIIEKKQPVAFWCNPISGHNTLYWYLQNLGQGPELLIRYENEEAVDDSQLPKDRFSAERLKGVDSTLKIQPAELGDSAVYLCASSPRQGSTYNEQFFGPGTRLTVL.

This rearrangement joins TRBV6-1 to TRBJ1-5; D is ambiguous. CDR3 length: 13 amino acids. Trimming removed 3 bases at V and 4 bases at J, with 7 bases between. CDR1 and CDR2 (germline): MNHNS, SASEGT. CDR3 protein: CASSDYGNQPQHF. The CDR3 nucleotides are TGTGCCAGCAGTGATTATGGGAATCAGCCCCAGCATTTT.

CDR3 nucleotides: TGTGCCAGCAGTGACTCCGGGACAGGGGCCACCAATGAGCAGTTCTTC. It is translated as CASSDSGTGATNEQFF. The chain employs TRBV6-4 and TRBJ2-1; TRBD1 matches 10 bases. J was trimmed by 6 bases and V by 0 bases; bases with no gene match: 5. The CDR3 consists of 16 residues. CDR1 and CDR2 (germline): MRHNA, SNTAGT.

The V and J genes are TRBV24-1 and TRBJ2-1; D may be TRBD2 (5 bases). The CDR3 runs 13 residues. The V gene lost 12 bases and the J gene lost 7 bases, with 18 bases spanning the gap. Germline loops: CDR1 KGHDR, CDR2 SFDVKD. The CDR3 coding sequence is TGTGCCGCCTCAGCGGCCTATGGGAATGAGCAGTTCTTC. This sequence encodes CAASAAYGNEQFF.

V usage is TRBV18 and J usage is TRBJ2-7; D may be TRBD1 (6 bases). The V gene's germline CDR1 is KGHSH and CDR2 LQKENI. This CDR3 has 15 residues. V shed 5 bases and J shed 5 bases, with 19 bases lying between them. Here the CDR3 reads CASSSSYREMDEQYF. CDR3 DNA: TGTGCCAGCTCATCCTCTTACAGGGAAATGGACGAGCAGTACTTC.

CDR3 DNA sequence: TGCAGCGTTGGAGGCAGGGCCCCCTACGAGCAGTACTTC. Its translation is CSVGGRAPYEQYF. The V call is TRBV29-1, the J call TRBJ2-7; perhaps TRBD1 as D (5 bases). There are 13 residues in the CDR3. The V gene's germline CDR1 is SQVTM and CDR2 ANQGSEA. V was clipped by 4 bases and J by 2 bases, with 12 bases between them.

This clone came up a few times. The chain has TRBV12-5 and TRBJ1-6; D is ambiguous. CDR1 is LGHNT and CDR2 is FRNRAP in the germline V gene. Trimming removed 8 bases at V and 10 bases at J, with 15 bases between. The CDR3 length is 13 residues. CDR3 region: CASSGEGSSPLHF. Here the CDR3 DNA reads TGTGCTAGTTCTGGGGAAGGGAGCTCACCCCTCCACTTT.

The V gene is TRBV7-2, the J gene TRBJ2-7; a possible D gene is TRBD2 (6 bases). Germline V gene sequence: CDR1 SGHTA, CDR2 FQGNSA. The V gene lost 2 bases and the J gene lost 2 bases, with 13 bases spanning the gap. The CDR3 length is 15 residues. CDR3 bases: TGTGCCAGCAGCTTAATGGGGACTGGGACCTACGAGCAGTACTTC. Amino acid sequence: CASSLMGTGTYEQYF.

This chain uses TRBV28 with TRBJ1-5; D not certain. Trimming removed 3 bases from V and 0 bases from J, with 6 bases in between. The CDR3 totals 14 residues. Germline-derived CDR1 and CDR2 are MDHEN and SYDVKM. The chain's CDR3 is CASSFQISNQPQHF. As DNA, the CDR3 is TGTGCCAGCAGTTTCCAGATTAGCAATCAGCCCCAGCATTTT.

J is TRBJ2-2 and V is TRBV7-3; D not certain. Germline V gene sequence: CDR1 SGHTA, CDR2 FQGTGA. Trimming removed 6 bases from V and 1 base from J, with 6 bases in between. The CDR3 spans 13 residues. The CDR3 here is CASRGGNTGELFF. The CDR3 region has the DNA TGTGCCAGCAGGGGCGGGAACACCGGGGAGCTGTTTTTT.

The chain joins TRBV6-5 to TRBJ2-2; D is undetermined. Trimming cost V 2 bases and J 2 bases, with 9 bases left between them. Germline V gene lookup returns CDR1 MNHEY and CDR2 SVGAGI. The CDR3 sequence is 15 residues long. In DNA, the CDR3 is TGTGCCAGCAGTTACGGGTGGGCTAACACCGGGGAGCTGTTTTTT. As protein: CASSYGWANTGELFF.

This clone was seen more than once but under ten times. The chain combines TRBV7-2 with TRBJ2-7, with D perhaps matching TRBD1 or TRBD2 (6 bases each). The germline V gene encodes CDR1 SGHTA and CDR2 FQGNSA. V dropped 4 bases and J dropped 7 bases, with 17 bases sitting between them. The CDR3 extends over 14 amino acids. CDR3 nucleotides: TGTGCCAGCAGCTGGTCCGGGACTCAGGGGGAGCAGTACTTC. Amino acid sequence: CASSWSGTQGEQYF.

The V gene is TRBV25-1, the J gene TRBJ1-2, with a possible D match to TRBD1 (5 bases). Germline V gene sequence: CDR1 MGHDK, CDR2 SYGVNS. With 3 bases removed from V and 6 bases from J, the gap between germline ends came to 11 bases. The CDR3 covers 13 residues. CDR3: CASSENQGHGYTF. CDR3 coding DNA: TGTGCCAGCAGTGAGAATCAGGGCCATGGCTACACCTTC.

The chain has TRBV19 and TRBJ1-2, with D maybe TRBD1 (6 bases). This CDR3 region has 14 residues. The V end lost 4 bases, the J end lost 6 bases, and 15 bases lay between the germline ends. In germline, CDR1 is LNHDA, CDR2 SQIVND (reference sequence). The CDR3 DNA follows: TGTGCCAGTAGTACGGGTTTGGGGGGCGATGGCTACACCTTC. Translating it yields CASSTGLGGDGYTF.

The chain has TRBV13 and TRBJ2-1; possible D gene TRBD2, 6 bases. CDR1 and CDR2 from the germline V gene are PRHDT and FYEKMQ (reference sequence). V was cut by 4 bases and J by 5 bases, with 12 bases left in between. The CDR3 loop spans 14 amino acids. The CDR3 region has the DNA TGTGCCAGCAGCTCAAGTTGGACTAACAATGAGCAGTTCTTC. Translating it yields CASSSSWTNNEQFF.

The chain recombines TRBV6-5 with TRBJ2-7; 10 positions match TRBD2. The CDR3 sequence is 13 residues long. V lost 6 bases to trimming and J lost 12 bases; unmatched junction nucleotides: 11. Germline V gene lookup returns CDR1 MNHEY and CDR2 SVGAGI. The CDR3 is CASSPPGTSVPYF. In nucleotides, the CDR3 is TGTGCCAGCAGCCCCCCCGGGACTAGCGTTCCGTACTTC.

This clone was seen once. This chain links TRBV2 with TRBJ2-7; D remains ambiguous. CDR1 is SNHLY and CDR2 is FYNNEI in the germline V gene. The length of the CDR3 is 11 residues. V was pared by 6 bases and J by 3 bases, with 6 bases between. The CDR3 loop is CASREIYEQYF. CDR3 nucleotides: TGTGCCAGCAGGGAGATCTACGAGCAGTACTTC.

Concerning this clone itself: One end of the junction fails to match germline, which may point to a read error. The genes are TRBV5-1 and TRBJ1-4; TRBD1 is a possible D gene (5 bases). Germline V gene lookup returns CDR1 SGHRS and CDR2 YFSETQ. CDR3 length: 15 amino acids. This CDR3 is CASSARGDPSGKLFF. The CDR3 coding sequence is TGCGCCAGCAGCGCCCGGGGGGACCCGAGTGGAAAACTATTTTTT. The full variable domain, its missing parts supplied by reference TRBV5-1 and TRBJ1-4, is KAGVTQTPRYLIKTRGQQVTLSCSPISGHRSVSWYQQTPGQGLQFLFEYFSETQRNKGNFPGRFSGRQFSNSRSEMNVSTLELGDSALYLCASSARGDPSGKLFFGSGTQLSVL.

The genes are TRBV5-1 and TRBJ2-5; D could derive from TRBD1 or TRBD2 (6 bases each). V was cut by 1 base and J by 3 bases, with 13 bases left in between. There are 15 residues in the CDR3. Germline CDR1 and CDR2: SGHRS and YFSETQ. CDR3 nucleotides: TGCGCCAGCAGCTTGCTGACGGGGGCGGAAGAGACCCAGTACTTC. As protein: CASSLLTGAEETQYF.

This clone appeared a few times. This specimen includes other DNA sequences encoding the same CDR3. The chain is built from TRBV24-1 and TRBJ2-1; perhaps TRBD2 as D (7 bases). CDR1 is KGHDR, CDR2 SFDVKD, per germline. Trimming took 1 base from V and 5 from J, leaving 8 bases between them. This CDR3 has 14 amino acids. CDR3 region: CATSDFGGHNEQFF. The CDR3 DNA reads TGTGCCACCAGTGATTTCGGGGGGCACAATGAGCAGTTCTTC.

CDR3: CASSHRQGIGSPLHF. CDR3 DNA: TGCGCCAGCAGCCATCGCCAGGGCATCGGTTCACCCCTCCACTTT. J is TRBJ1-6 and V is TRBV4-3, with D perhaps TRBD1 (5 bases). The CDR3 sequence is 15 residues long. Germline V gene lookup returns CDR1 LGHNA and CDR2 YSLEER. V lost 3 bases, J lost 9 bases, and 15 bases lay in between.

The J gene is TRBJ1-1, the V gene TRBV5-4; 9 bases align to TRBD1. Germline-derived CDR1 and CDR2 are SGHNT and YYREEE (reference sequence). V lost 0 bases and J lost 11; bases outside the gene matches: 8. The CDR3 extends over 14 amino acids. The CDR3 DNA is TGTGCCAGCAGCTTGGGCGGAAGGACAGGGGTGGCTTTCTTT. Encoded protein: CASSLGGRTGVAFF. Full variable domain (missing parts from reference TRBV5-4 and TRBJ1-1): ETGVTQSPTHLIKTRGQQVTLRCSSQSGHNTVSWYQQALGQGPQFIFQYYREEENGRGNFPPRFSGLQFPNYSSELNVNALELDDSALYLCASSLGGRTGVAFFGQGTRLTVV.

V is TRBV5-1 and J is TRBJ1-1, with D maybe TRBD1 (5 bases). The germline CDR1 and CDR2 sequences are SGHRS and YFSETQ. CDR3 length: 13 amino acids. The V end lost 0 bases, the J end lost 9 bases, and 12 bases lay between the germline ends. The CDR3 is CASSLAERGQAFF. The CDR3 coding sequence is TGCGCCAGCAGCTTGGCCGAGAGGGGTCAAGCTTTCTTT.

The chain links TRBV3-1 (or the pseudogene TRBV3-2) to TRBJ1-1; D unclear. There are 14 residues in the CDR3. V lost 4 bases and J 4 bases, leaving 13 bases between the germline ends. Germline-derived CDR1 and CDR2 are LGHDT and YNNKEL (reference sequence). The CDR3, as DNA: TGTGCCAGCAGCCTCCAGGATGGGGTCACTGAAGCTTTCTTT. It specifies CASSLQDGVTEAFF.

Here the CDR3 reads CASSRDLSSSGNTIYF. The DNA for the CDR3 is TGCGCCAGCAGCCGAGACCTTTCTAGCTCTGGAAACACCATATATTTT. This chain joins TRBV5-1 and TRBJ1-3, with D unclear. The ends were cut back, 4 bases at V and 0 bases at J, with 14 bases in the middle. Germline CDR1 SGHRS, CDR2 YFSETQ. The CDR3 loop spans 16 amino acids.

The chain recombines TRBV30 with TRBJ2-7; D unresolved. Germline loops: CDR1 GTSNPN, CDR2 SVGIG (reference sequence). Deletions cut 0 bases from V and 3 bases from J, with 6 bases between. This CDR3 has 12 amino acids. The CDR3 nucleotides read TGTGCCTGGAGTGTGGTAAACTACGAGCAGTACTTC. Amino acid sequence: CAWSVVNYEQYF.